The present T cell receptor (beta chain) was sequenced within a study of cytomegalovirus exposure and HLA in healthy donors. Points from the study as a whole: It was reported that the classifier diagnosed cytomegalovirus status with high specificity and sensitivity in both the original and validation cohorts. Accurate predictions that matched the HLA-A and HLA-B alleles of most subjects were reportedly made from TCR beta sequences. A later analysis reportedly identified an Asian-associated ancestry cluster as carrying fewer N-insertions than the roughly 700-donor mean. When analyzed later, a missense DCLRE1C variant was found to be linked to TCR beta V- and J-gene trimming.

Comment on this clone: Its antigen is unknown.

This CDR3 region has 14 residues. V gave up 6 bases and J gave up 9 bases; unmatched junction bases: 8. The germline gives CDR1 SGHNT, CDR2 YENEEA. Use of 60 Vbeta and 13 Jbeta primers characterized the PCR. Repertoires were generated with immunoSEQ multiplex PCR, while TCRdb's copy carries only in-frame clones and drops some. This table holds approximately 110,000 clones, around 67% found once. The chain has TRBV11-3 and TRBJ2-1; 10 bases are a match to TRBD1. Material for sequencing was PBMCs. The receptor's source is a man in his 60s in good health and CMV-seropositive. The CDR3 protein is CASRLRQGAGEQFF. The DNA for the CDR3 is TGTGCCAGCAGGTTGCGACAGGGGGCGGGTGAGCAGTTCTTC.